This T cell receptor beta chain was recorded in a study of cytomegalovirus exposure and HLA in healthy donors. Whole-study context: The Caucasian-associated ancestry cluster held 65% to 85% of under 450 genotyped donors.

As regards this clone: Antigen: not known.

Primers for the PCR totalled 60 Vbeta and 13 Jbeta. The repertoire was sequenced with immunoSEQ multiplex PCR; TCRdb's copy has only in-frame clones and lacks some. The sample records 55,000 to 90,000 clones, around 78% being singletons. Regarding the study as a whole: Despite most TCR sequences being rare, some public TCRs occurred in many donors. Cytomegalovirus status was reportedly diagnosed by the classifier with high specificity and sensitivity.

This receptor was identified in a man aged 50-60 years in good health and CMV-seronegative. Source material: PBMCs.

The chain's CDR3 is CASSVEGQGTNTIYF. CDR3 DNA sequence: TGTGCCAGCAGCGTAGAGGGACAGGGGACGAACACCATATATTTT. The rearrangement uses TRBV9 and TRBJ1-3; 10 bases align to TRBD1. The CDR3 totals 15 residues. V shed 0 bases, J shed 7 bases, and the junction held 4 bases outside the gene matches. Looked up from germline, CDR1 is SGDLS and CDR2 is YYNGEE.